This T cell receptor (beta chain) came from a study of T cells after yellow fever vaccination. 5'RACE template switching generated TCR cDNA, adding a universal primer site and UMIs. MiXCR, run by TCRdb on the 5' RACE reads, gives a single entry per CDR3 protein. Found here are about 400,000 distinct CDR3 sequences, around 6.5% of them singletons; the top ten hold over 12%. Study findings and constraints: Detected again after the booster were most primary-vaccination clones, at approximately 95% CD4 and nearly 90% CD8. Abundant bulk-population clonotypes could contaminate the FACS-sorted repertoires.

Unmatched junction bases numbered 5, after V lost 6 bases and J lost 2 bases. In germline, CDR1 is SEHNR, CDR2 FQNEAQ (reference sequence). This CDR3 has 15 residues. The table lists this clonotype with a few counts. Its antigen remains unknown. This clonotype was sampled from a man aged 25 to 45 who received the YFV17D yellow fever vaccine. The gene calls are TRBV7-9 and TRBJ2-3; 10 bases are shared with TRBD1. The sequencing used PBMCs, collected 5 days after the yellow fever booster vaccination. This CDR3 reads CASSAGQGSTDTQYF. The CDR3 coding sequence is TGTGCCAGCAGTGCGGGACAGGGGTCCACAGATACGCAGTATTTT.